The table lists the clone carrying this TCR beta chain with a few counts. Its antigen is unidentified. The sample originates from a study of CD8 T cells in ankylosing spondylitis. Study-wide results and caveats: Ankylosing spondylitis blood seemed to carry a telltale TCR beta motif made of fewer than 10 highly homologous variants.

CDR1 and CDR2 from the germline V gene are MDHEN and SYDVKM. The CDR3 consists of 16 residues. V lost 3 bases and J 0 bases, leaving 12 bases between the germline ends. Libraries for TCR beta were made by quantitative 5'-RACE with molecular barcodes. TCRdb redid the calling of the 5' RACE reads with MiXCR, one entry per CDR3 protein. The sample has 350,000 to 400,000 distinct CDR3 sequences, approximately 22% seen once; the top ten hold around 13%. V and J are TRBV28 and TRBJ2-4, with D perhaps TRBD1 (5 bases). The receptor was derived from a male donor with ankylosing spondylitis or in good health (not recorded which). Material for sequencing was blood, either unsorted or a sorted T cell fraction (not recorded which). In DNA form, the CDR3 reads TGTGCCAGCAGTTTCAGAGCAGGGAAAGCCAAAAACATTCAGTACTTC. The encoded protein is CASSFRAGKAKNIQYF. Together with reference TRBV28 and TRBJ2-4, the CDR3 gives the full variable domain: DVKVTQSSRYLVKRTGEKVFLECVQDMDHENMFWYRQDPGLGLRLIYFSYDVKMKEKGDIPEGYSVSREKKERFSLILESASTNQTSMYLCASSFRAGKAKNIQYFGAGTRLSVL.